These T cell receptor beta chains were read from a single sample in a study of cytomegalovirus exposure and HLA in healthy donors. TCRdb's copy holds only in-frame clones and misses some; the assay was immunoSEQ multiplex PCR. The repertoire includes 55,000 to 85,000 clones, roughly 70% of them detected once, and 9.5% to 13% sits in the top ten. The sample consisted of PBMCs. These receptors were obtained from a woman in her thirties or forties in good health and CMV-seropositive. Each CDR3 is given with its conserved first and last residue. A D gene is named only where the DNA matches it firmly. Some rows mark clone size as missing; the rest say once, few, many or name a class of expanded clone.

V gene,clone size,J gene,D gene,CDR3 DNA,CDR3 protein
TRBV2,.,TRBJ2-1,TRBD2,TGTGCCAGCAGTGCCGGACTAGCGGGGGAAATTTCCAATGAGCAGTTCTTC,CASSAGLAGEISNEQFF
TRBV9,.,TRBJ2-4,.,TGTGCCAGCAGCGTAAATTCCTTGGGGAGTTGGAACATTCAGTACTTC,CASSVNSLGSWNIQYF
TRBV9,.,TRBJ2-7,.,TGTGCCAGCAGCAGTAGCGCCGACTACGAGCAGTACTTC,CASSSSADYEQYF
TRBV27,.,TRBJ1-1,.,TGTGCCAGCAGTACCCGGACACTCTCGAACACTGAAGCTTTCTTT,CASSTRTLSNTEAFF
TRBV7-2,.,TRBJ2-5,TRBD2,TGTGCCAGCAGCTTAGCGCGGCGGGGGGGGGAGACCCAGTACTTC,CASSLARRGGETQYF
TRBV25-1,.,TRBJ2-2,TRBD1,TGTGCCAGCAGTGAAGGCCAGGGGGACACCGGGGAGCTGTTTTTT,CASSEGQGDTGELFF
TRBV30,.,TRBJ1-5,.,TGTGCCTGGAGTTCCGACACAAATCAGCCCCAGCATTTT,CAWSSDTNQPQHF
TRBV7-3,.,TRBJ2-1,.,TGTGCCAGCAGCTTAAATACGGCCGCCGGAGACAATGAGCAGTTCTTC,CASSLNTAAGDNEQFF
TRBV4-1,few,TRBJ2-7,.,TGCGCCAGCAGCCAGAATCCCGGGTCCTCCTACGAGCAGTACTTC,CASSQNPGSSYEQYF
TRBV19,.,TRBJ2-3,.,TGTGCCAGTAGTATTGGGGCCCTCAGCACAGATACGCAGTATTTT,CASSIGALSTDTQYF
TRBV4-1,.,TRBJ1-3,TRBD1,TGCGCCAGCAACCGCAGCAGGGGGGCAGGAAACACCATATATTTT,CASNRSRGAGNTIYF
TRBV12-5,once,TRBJ2-5,TRBD2,TGTGCTAGTGGTTTGGTCCGGGGGGGCGGTAGGGAAGAGACCCAGTACTTC,CASGLVRGGGREETQYF
TRBV2,.,TRBJ1-6,TRBD1,TGTGCCAGCTTTCTCTACAGGGGGACTAATTCACCCCTCCACTTT,CASFLYRGTNSPLHF
TRBV5-6,.,TRBJ1-2,.,TGTGCCAGCAGCTTGTCGTGGGCCCGACGTTTCTATGGCTACACCTTC,CASSLSWARRFYGYTF
TRBV5-1,.,TRBJ2-5,TRBD2,TGCGCCAGCAGCAGGGGGGATAGCGGGATCCAAGAGACCCAGTACTTC,CASSRGDSGIQETQYF
TRBV7-9,few,TRBJ1-4,.,TGTGCCAGCAGCCAAGCGGGGGGTGAAAAACTGTTTTTT,CASSQAGGEKLFF
TRBV29-1,.,TRBJ1-1,.,TGCAGCGTCCTAAGCCTCATGAACACTGAAGCTTTCTTT,CSVLSLMNTEAFF
TRBV7-2,.,TRBJ2-3,.,TGTGCCAGCAGCTTACTCCCGGACCCAGGGCATACGCAGTATTTT,CASSLLPDPGHTQYF
TRBV7-8,.,TRBJ2-5,.,TGTGCCAGCAGCCTCGAGTCTGGGACTGATCAAGAGACCCAGTACTTC,CASSLESGTDQETQYF
TRBV11-3,once,TRBJ2-1,.,TGTGCCAGCAGCTTAGAGGGCAGAAACTTACCAGTTTACAATGAGCAGTTCTTC,CASSLEGRNLPVYNEQFF
TRBV2,once,TRBJ2-3,.,TGTGCCAGCAGTGAAATAGCAGATACGCAGTATTTT,CASSEIADTQYF
TRBV27,.,TRBJ1-4,TRBD1,TGTGCCAGCCCCCTGGGAAGGGGGCGATTTAGAACTAATGAAAAACTGTTTTTT,CASPLGRGRFRTNEKLFF
TRBV11-3,.,TRBJ2-2,.,TGTGCCAGCAGCTTAGACCAGGGGGGTAGCGGTGATACCGGGGAGCTGTTTTTT,CASSLDQGGSGDTGELFF